The clone carrying this T cell receptor (beta chain) has only a few counts. No antigen is known for it. Amplified TCR beta CDR3 regions were obtained using RNA transcripts as template. The library came from an HTBI-primed first-round RT-PCR and a second-round multiplex PCR. TCRdb re-called the multiplex PCR reads through MiXCR, storing one row per CDR3 protein. The repertoire includes over a million distinct CDR3 sequences, around a third of them detected once, and 11% sits in the top ten. CDR1 is DFQATT, CDR2 SNEGSKA, per germline (reference sequence). The CDR3 has 14 amino acids. The trim removed 1 base at V and 4 bases at J, leaving 4 bases unmatched. This specimen comes from a study of Graves' ophthalmopathy and Graves' hyperthyroidism. Findings and limits, study-wide: Clonotypes were expanded in thyroid at above 0.001 frequency, and most also appeared in blood.

The chain recombines TRBV20-1 with TRBJ2-7; 10 bases map to TRBD1. This sequence was found in an adult man with Graves' hyperthyroidism. Specimen: peripheral blood or thyroid tissue (not recorded which). CDR3 DNA: TGCAGTGCTAGAGGGGACAGGGGTATTTACGAGCAGTACTTC. This sequence encodes CSARGDRGIYEQYF.